This T cell receptor beta chain was recorded in a study of CD8+ T cells in alopecia areata. Across the whole study: Treated patients were dosed with oral tofacitinib, taking 5 to 10 mg twice daily. Disease severity was quantified as SALT score of affected scalp area. General observations from the study: For patients receiving tofacitinib, scalp clonality and expanded CD8+ clones among the top 100 significantly decreased.

Treatment defined: oral pan-JAK inhibitor, 5-10 mg twice daily. In the case of this clone: Its antigen is as yet unknown.

Once RNA had been extracted, it was reverse transcribed into cDNA to act as the sequencing template. Sequencing used immunoSEQ multiplex PCR; TCRdb keeps in-frame clones, though not all of them. The repertoire has just over 150,000 clones, 65% of them found once; the top ten carry roughly 0.85%. The source was CD4+ T cells sorted from blood, collected at week 4, from a patient treated with tofacitinib. The sequence was collected from a human donor with alopecia areata.

The CDR3 protein is CASSTYEQYF. The DNA of the CDR3 is TGTGCCAGCAGCACATACGAGCAGTACTTC. The chain is built from TRBV9 and TRBJ2-7; D is unresolved. CDR3 length equals 10 residues. V was pared by 4 bases and J by 4 bases, with 3 bases between. CDR1 is SGDLS and CDR2 is YYNGEE in the germline V gene.